A selection of T cell receptor beta chains follows, all from one sample in a study of shared clonotypes between healthy human individuals. Assay: immunoSEQ multiplex PCR; the TCRdb copy retains only in-frame clones and omits some. The profile covers about 600,000 clones, with less than 98% appearing a single time and around 0.057% taken by the ten largest. Sequenced input: naive CD4+ T cells sorted from blood. Receptor source: a woman aged 30 to 39 in good health. Each CDR3 is given with its conserved first and last residue. A D gene is named only where the DNA matches it firmly. Clone size is stated in some rows and not others, as once, few, many or a class when expanded.

D gene | clone size | J gene | V gene | CDR3 DNA | CDR3 protein
NA | NA | TRBJ1-4 | TRBV7-9 | TGTGCCAGCAGCCCCCTCAATGAAAAACTGTTTTTT | CASSPLNEKLFF
NA | few | TRBJ1-5 | TRBV19 | TGTGCCAGTACGTCAGGGTACCTTGAGCCCCAGCATTTT | CASTSGYLEPQHF
TRBD2 | NA | TRBJ2-3 | TRBV30 | TGTGCCTGGAGTGTAGGGCTTGGCGGGAGTACAGATACGCAGTATTTT | CAWSVGLGGSTDTQYF
NA | NA | TRBJ2-7 | TRBV18 | TGTGCCAGCTCACCTTTCGCAGGGGGGTCTTCCGGTAGCGAGCAGTACTTC | CASSPFAGGSSGSEQYF
NA | NA | TRBJ1-4 | TRBV27 | TGTGCCAGCAGAGCAGGGGACCGGGGAACTAATGAAAAACTGTTTTTT | CASRAGDRGTNEKLFF
TRBD2 | once | TRBJ2-1 | TRBV9 | TGTGCCAGCAGCAGCGGGAGTACCTACAATGAGCAGTTCTTC | CASSSGSTYNEQFF
TRBD2 | once | TRBJ2-2 | TRBV19 | TGTGCCAGTAGTATATCAAGATCGGGGAGAGGACTAGCGGCCGGGGAGCTGTTTTTT | CASSISRSGRGLAAGELFF
TRBD1 | once | TRBJ2-6 | TRBV5-1 | TGCGCCAGCAGCTTGGCGGGACAGAGCTCTGGGGCCAACGTCCTGACTTTC | CASSLAGQSSGANVLTF
NA | NA | TRBJ2-3 | TRBV20-1 | TGCAGTGCTACCCACGGGGGTACGCAGTATTTT | CSATHGGTQYF
NA | NA | TRBJ1-1 | TRBV5-1 | TGCGCCAGCAGCTCGTTGGGGGGAGAGAACACTGAAGCTTTCTTT | CASSSLGGENTEAFF
TRBD2 | NA | TRBJ2-7 | TRBV12-5 | TGTGCTAGTGGTTTGGGACGGAGCGGGAGGGGCGAGCAGTACTTC | CASGLGRSGRGEQYF
TRBD1 | NA | TRBJ2-3 | TRBV28 | TGTGCCAGCAGTTTAGACAGGGCGGGCACAGATACGCAGTATTTT | CASSLDRAGTDTQYF
NA | NA | TRBJ2-7 | TRBV6-6 | TGTGCCAGCAGATACCGGACGAACCACGAGCAGTACTTC | CASRYRTNHEQYF
NA | NA | TRBJ2-2 | TRBV5-1 | TGCGCCAGCAGCTTGGGAGGGGGCACCGGGGAGCTGTTTTTT | CASSLGGGTGELFF
TRBD2 | NA | TRBJ2-1 | TRBV11-3 | TGTGCCAGCAGCCGCAGTGGCCTAGCGGGAGGGCCCTCCTACAATGAGCAGTTCTTC | CASSRSGLAGGPSYNEQFF
NA | NA | TRBJ2-7 | TRBV29-1 | TGCAGCGTTGTGGGGGGAAGGAACGAGCAGTACTTC | CSVVGGRNEQYF
NA | NA | TRBJ2-7 | TRBV14 | TGTGCCAGCAGCCAAGTCCCCCACGAGCAGTACTTC | CASSQVPHEQYF
NA | NA | TRBJ1-1 | TRBV18 | TGTGCCAGCTCACCAGAAAGGGCAAAGGCTGAAGCTTTCTTT | CASSPERAKAEAFF
TRBD1 | NA | TRBJ2-7 | TRBV25-1 | TGTGCCAGCTCGAGAGGGGGCAAGTACGAGCAGTACTTC | CASSRGGKYEQYF
NA | NA | TRBJ2-1 | TRBV28 | TGTGCCAGTTCTAGGGGGGCGGGAGCGCAGTACAATGAGCAGTTCTTC | CASSRGAGAQYNEQFF
TRBD2 | NA | TRBJ2-3 | TRBV27 | TGTGCCAGCAGTAGATCGGGAGGGCTCGGCACAGATACGCAGTATTTT | CASSRSGGLGTDTQYF
NA | NA | TRBJ2-3 | TRBV25-1 | TGTGCCAGCAGTAGGGCAGCAGATACGCAGTATTTT | CASSRAADTQYF
TRBD1 | NA | TRBJ2-7 | TRBV19 | TGTGCCAGTAGTAAACAGGACAGGGCCTACGAGCAGTACTTC | CASSKQDRAYEQYF
NA | NA | TRBJ1-2 | TRBV6-5 | TGTGCCAGCAGTTACTCGTTACAGATCAACTATGGCTACACCTTC | CASSYSLQINYGYTF
TRBD1 | NA | TRBJ2-1 | TRBV9 | TGTGCCAGCAGCGTAACATCAATATGGGGACAGGCTACAGATGAGCAGTTCTTC | CASSVTSIWGQATDEQFF
NA | once | TRBJ1-1 | TRBV7-8 | TGTGCCAGCAGCTTAGGTCGAGTGGTCGTTAGGGACACTGAAGCTTTCTTT | CASSLGRVVVRDTEAFF
NA | NA | TRBJ2-3 | TRBV28 | TGTGCCAGCAGTCATCGGCAGACTAGCACAGATACGCAGTATTTT | CASSHRQTSTDTQYF
TRBD2 | once | TRBJ2-7 | TRBV11-2 | TGTGCCAGCAGCTCCCTCAAGACTAGCGGGGCCTACGAGCAGTACTTC | CASSSLKTSGAYEQYF
NA | NA | TRBJ2-2 | TRBV6-1 | TGTGCCAGCAGTGAAGGGTTGCACACCGGGGAGCTGTTTTTT | CASSEGLHTGELFF
TRBD1 | NA | TRBJ2-2 | TRBV30 | TGTGCCTGGATTAGGGGGCCGGGGACCGGGGAGCTGTTTTTT | CAWIRGPGTGELFF
TRBD1 | NA | TRBJ2-5 | TRBV27 | TGTGCCAGCAGTTTAGGGACAGGGAGAGAGACCCAGTACTTC | CASSLGTGRETQYF
TRBD2 | NA | TRBJ2-3 | TRBV5-4 | TGTGCCAGCAGCGACCGAACGGGACTCACGCTAGCGGGAGGGCCAGATACGCAGTATTTT | CASSDRTGLTLAGGPDTQYF
NA | NA | TRBJ2-7 | TRBV10-3 | TGTGCCATCAGTGAGTCTGCCAGGCTTTCCTACGAGCAGTACTTC | CAISESARLSYEQYF
NA | NA | TRBJ2-1 | TRBV14 | TGTGCCAGCAGCTCCTTGACAAACTCCAATGAGCAGTTCTTC | CASSSLTNSNEQFF
NA | NA | TRBJ2-7 | TRBV11-3 | TGTGCCAGCAGCTACGGACTTGCTCCATACGAGCAGTACTTC | CASSYGLAPYEQYF
TRBD1 | NA | TRBJ1-2 | TRBV19 | TGTGCCAGTACTACGACAGGGGGTTACAACTATGGCTACACCTTC | CASTTTGGYNYGYTF
NA | NA | TRBJ2-3 | TRBV28 | TGTGCCAGCAGCCGCGCCCGTGGGGGGCCGTCGAGCACAGATACGCAGTATTTT | CASSRARGGPSSTDTQYF
NA | NA | TRBJ2-6 | TRBV6-1 | TGTGCCGGGGCCAGGGGCGAGGGGGCCAACGTCCTGACTTTC | CAGARGEGANVLTF
NA | once | TRBJ2-3 | TRBV5-1 | TGCGCCAGCAGCCGGATGCCGGACCTCGGAGGGACAGATACGCAGTATTTT | CASSRMPDLGGTDTQYF
TRBD1 | NA | TRBJ1-1 | TRBV29-1 | TGCAGCGTATCCGGACAGGAGAACACTGAAGCTTTCTTT | CSVSGQENTEAFF